This TCR beta chain was found in a study of cytomegalovirus exposure and HLA in healthy donors. Germline V gives CDR1 SGHTA, CDR2 FQGNSA. Germline trimming cut 5 bases from V and 9 bases from J; bases unmatched to any gene: 10. This CDR3 is built from 14 residues. The primer mix had 60 Vbeta and 13 Jbeta primers. Libraries were prepared by immunoSEQ multiplex PCR; TCRdb keeps only in-frame clonotypes and omits some of them. The sample shows about 190,000 clones, 65% to 80% of them seen only once. The chain employs TRBV7-2 and TRBJ2-1; 7 nucleotides match TRBD1. Sequencing was carried out using PBMCs. This sequence was found in a man aged 30 to 39 in good health and CMV-seropositive. The chain's CDR3 is CASSTTTGFGEQFF. The CDR3 DNA reads as TGTGCCAGCAGCACCACGACAGGGTTCGGTGAGCAGTTCTTC.